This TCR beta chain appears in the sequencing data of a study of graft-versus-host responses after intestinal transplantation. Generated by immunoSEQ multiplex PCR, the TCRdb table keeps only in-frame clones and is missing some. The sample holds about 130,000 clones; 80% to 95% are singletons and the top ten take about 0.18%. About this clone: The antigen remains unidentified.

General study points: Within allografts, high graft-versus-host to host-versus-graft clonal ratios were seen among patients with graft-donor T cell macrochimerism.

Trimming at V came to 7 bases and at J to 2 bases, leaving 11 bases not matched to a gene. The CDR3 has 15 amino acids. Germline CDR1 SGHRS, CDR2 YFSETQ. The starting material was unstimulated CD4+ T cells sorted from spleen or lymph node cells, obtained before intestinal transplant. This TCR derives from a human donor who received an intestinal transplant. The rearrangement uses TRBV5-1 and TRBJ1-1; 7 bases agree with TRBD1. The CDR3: CASGKTGQLNTEAFF. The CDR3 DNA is TGCGCCAGCGGCAAAACGGGACAGTTAAACACTGAAGCTTTCTTT.